Sequencing of this T cell receptor beta chain was carried out in a study of cytomegalovirus exposure and HLA in healthy donors. Study-wide findings and caveats: In a later analysis, an Asian-associated ancestry cluster reportedly showed fewer N-insertions than the roughly 710-donor mean. The authors enumerated roughly 160 TCR beta chains as linked to cytomegalovirus.

To note about this clone: Its specificity is unknown.

The PCR was carried out with 60 Vbeta primers and 13 Jbeta primers. The method was immunoSEQ multiplex PCR; TCRdb's version includes in-frame clones alone and lacks a portion of them. This table has more than 85,000 clones, around 80% appearing once. Each donor was nominally healthy when sampled (though unrecorded immune exposures were likely). The CDR3 is 12 residues long. Looked up from germline, CDR1 is SGHTA and CDR2 is FQGNSA. Germline trimming cut 5 bases from V and 14 bases from J; bases unmatched to any gene: 6. The TCR originated in a male donor in good health and CMV-seropositive. The chain uses TRBV7-2 and TRBJ1-6, with TRBD1 matching 7 bases. Sequencing input: PBMCs. DNA of the CDR3: TGTGCCAGCAGCCCCGACAGGGCAACCCTCCACTTT. This codes for CASSPDRATLHF. The full variable domain, with the rest looked up from reference TRBV7-2 and TRBJ1-6, is GAGVSQSPSNKVTEKGKDVELRCDPISGHTALYWYRQSLGQGLEFLIYFQGNSAPDKSGLPSDRFSAERTGGSVSTLTIQRTQQEDSAVYLCASSPDRATLHFGNGTRLTVT.